The 30 T cell receptor beta chains below come from one sample, sequenced in a study of OX40 agonist ivuxolimab in advanced cancers. Libraries were prepared through the immunoSEQ multiplex PCR assay. TCRdb holds this immuneACCESS table with in-frame rearrangements only. Some clones are missing; in checked studies, unresolved V genes explain under half, and the rest has no known cause. This sample comprises 60,000 to 75,000 clones, 65% to 85% of them detected only once. The top ten clones comprise about 1% of the sample. Material: CD4+ or CD8+ T cells sorted from blood, obtained in a trial of the OX40 agonist ivuxolimab. These TCRs come from an adult with an advanced solid tumor such as melanoma, head and neck, liver or kidney cancer.

The chain couples TRBV30 to TRBJ2-3; no firm D call. With 4 bases removed from V and 1 base from J, the gap between germline ends came to 15 bases. The CDR3 is 15 residues long. Germline V gives CDR1 GTSNPN, CDR2 SVGIG (reference sequence). The CDR3 DNA is TGTGCCTGGACCGCAAGTATTCGGGGCACAGATACGCAGTATTTT. It codes for CAWTASIRGTDTQYF.

This chain joins TRBV9 and TRBJ1-1, with D possibly TRBD1 on 5 matching bases. This CDR3 comprises 13 residues. The germline V gene encodes CDR1 SGDLS and CDR2 YYNGEE. Trimming removed 3 bases at V and 11 bases at J, with 17 bases between. The chain's CDR3 is CASSAGGEGLAFF. In nucleotides, the CDR3 is TGTGCCAGCAGCGCCGGGGGGGAAGGGTTGGCTTTCTTT.

This chain links TRBV7-2 with TRBJ2-4, with a tentative D call TRBD1 (6 bases). V lost 8 bases to trimming and J lost 8 bases, with 16 bases between them. Per germline, CDR1 SGHTA and CDR2 FQGNSA. The CDR3 has 13 residues. Here the CDR3 reads CASVPGTTDIQYF. The DNA for the CDR3 is TGTGCCAGCGTTCCTGGGACAACCGACATTCAGTACTTC.

The rearrangement joins TRBV18 to TRBJ2-2; D is ambiguous. CDR3 length: 16 amino acids. Trimming pared 3 bases from V and 5 bases from J, leaving 16 bases between. Germline CDR1 KGHSH, CDR2 LQKENI. CDR3 sequence: CASSPSSTVKTGELFF. CDR3 bases: TGTGCCAGCTCACCCTCCTCAACAGTGAAAACCGGGGAGCTGTTTTTT. Using reference TRBV18 and TRBJ2-2 for the parts outside the CDR3, the full variable domain is NAGVMQNPRHLVRRRGQEARLRCSPMKGHSHVYWYRQLPEEGLKFMVYLQKENIIDESGMPKERFSAEFPKEGPSILRIQQVVRGDSAAYFCASSPSSTVKTGELFFGEGSRLTVL.

CDR3 amino acids: CASSLGNEETQYF. CDR3 nucleotides: TGTGCCAGCAGCTTAGGGAACGAAGAGACCCAGTACTTC. This chain uses TRBV7-6 with TRBJ2-5, with D unresolved. V shed 1 base and J shed 3 bases, with 6 bases lying between them. Germline lookup yields CDR1 SGHVS and CDR2 FNYEAQ. This CDR3 is built from 13 residues.

The chain joins TRBV30 to TRBJ2-7; 10 nucleotides line up with TRBD1. CDR3 size: 14 residues. Germline loops: CDR1 GTSNPN, CDR2 SVGIG (reference sequence). V dropped 2 bases and J dropped 1; count of bases not matched to a gene: 2. The CDR3 loop is CAWSPGQGSYEQYF. The DNA for the CDR3 is TGTGCCTGGAGTCCGGGACAGGGGTCCTACGAGCAGTACTTC.

This chain links TRBV2 with TRBJ1-1; a possible D gene is TRBD1 (5 bases). Germline loops: CDR1 SNHLY, CDR2 FYNNEI. This CDR3 has 13 residues. V dropped 7 bases and J dropped 10 bases, with 19 bases sitting between them. The CDR3 here is CASTVGRGVGAFF. The CDR3 bases are TGTGCCAGCACCGTTGGTAGAGGGGTAGGAGCTTTCTTT.

This sequence joins TRBV18 and TRBJ2-2; 7 bases map to TRBD2. The junction had 4 bases not matched to a gene; V was cut back by 2 bases and J by 4 bases. Germline V gene sequence: CDR1 KGHSH, CDR2 LQKENI. CDR3 length: 15 amino acids. CDR3 nucleotide sequence: TGTGCCAGCTCACCAGGAAGGGAGGGCACCGGGGAGCTGTTTTTT. Amino acids: CASSPGREGTGELFF.

This sequence joins TRBV27 and TRBJ2-1; 10 nucleotides agree with TRBD2. The V segment lost 3 bases and the J segment 2 bases; nucleotides outside the gene matches: 10. Germline V gene sequence: CDR1 MNHEY, CDR2 SMNVEV (reference sequence). There are 18 residues in the CDR3. In DNA form, the CDR3 reads TGTGCCAGCAGTTTTTGGACTAGCGGATTCAAACCCTACAATGAGCAGTTCTTC. Residues: CASSFWTSGFKPYNEQFF.

This clone appeared a few times. The chain recombines TRBV7-3 with TRBJ2-5; the match to TRBD2 covers 8 bases. Trimming at V came to 1 base and at J to 7 bases, leaving 5 bases not matched to a gene. CDR3 length: 14 amino acids. Germline lookup yields CDR1 SGHTA and CDR2 FQGTGA. The CDR3 nucleotides are TGTGCCAGCAGCTTAATCCCCCGGGAGGGGACCCAGTACTTC. This encodes CASSLIPREGTQYF.

The rearrangement links TRBV7-9 to TRBJ2-7; TRBD1 matches at 7 bases. This CDR3 has 12 amino acids. The germline V gene has CDR1 SEHNR and CDR2 FQNEAQ (reference sequence). The J segment lost 6 bases and the V segment lost 1 base, leaving 0 bases of the junction unmatched. The CDR3 spells CASSLDRGEQYF. Written as DNA, the CDR3 is TGTGCCAGCAGCTTAGACAGGGGCGAGCAGTACTTC.

This clone appeared many times. The chain is built from TRBV5-6 and TRBJ1-1, with D unclear. CDR1 and CDR2 (germline): SGHDT, YYEEEE. The CDR3 length is 15 residues. V gave up 4 bases and J gave up 7 bases, with 20 bases separating them. The CDR3 spells CASSQTRPGRVEAFF. The CDR3 region has the DNA TGTGCCAGCAGCCAAACTAGACCAGGCCGGGTTGAAGCTTTCTTT. Variable domain in full (rest from reference TRBV5-6 and TRBJ1-1): DAGVTQSPTHLIKTRGQQVTLRCSPKSGHDTVSWYQQALGQGPQFIFQYYEEEERQRGNFPDRFSGHQFPNYSSELNVNALLLGDSALYLCASSQTRPGRVEAFFGQGTRLTVV.

The chain recombines TRBV7-7 with TRBJ2-5; 12 nucleotides line up with TRBD2. CDR1 SSHAT and CDR2 FNYEAQ come from the germline V gene (reference sequence). V shed 5 bases, J shed 5 bases, and the junction held 6 bases outside the gene matches. CDR3 length: 15 residues. The CDR3 coding sequence is TGTGCCAGCAGCACTCTAGCGGGGGGGCGGGAGACCCAGTACTTC. Protein sequence: CASSTLAGGRETQYF.

The CDR3 nucleotides are TGTGCCAGTCAACGGGGGGACCAAGAGACCCAGTACTTC. This encodes CASQRGDQETQYF. The chain has TRBV10-3 and TRBJ2-5; 7 bases fit TRBD2. This CDR3 comprises 13 residues. V lost 10 bases to trimming and J lost 0 bases; unmatched junction nucleotides: 5. The V gene's germline CDR1 is ENHRY and CDR2 SYGVKD.

The chain has TRBV2 and TRBJ2-2, with TRBD2 matching over 12 bases. V shed 10 bases and J 4 bases; nucleotides not matched to a gene: 1. The CDR3 spans 13 residues. Germline lookup yields CDR1 SNHLY and CDR2 FYNNEI. The CDR3 loop reads CATSGGATGELFF. Written as DNA, the CDR3 is TGTGCCACTAGCGGGGGGGCCACCGGGGAGCTGTTTTTT.

V and J are TRBV6-1 and TRBJ2-7; TRBD2 matches at 11 bases. V lost 5 bases, J lost 9 bases, and 3 bases stayed unmatched. The CDR3 runs 12 residues. Germline V gene lookup returns CDR1 MNHNS and CDR2 SASEGT. In nucleotides, the CDR3 is TGTGCCAGCAGTACTAGCGGGGGTGGGCAGTACTTC. Its protein is CASSTSGGGQYF.

The chain has TRBV6-4 and TRBJ2-3; 11 nucleotides agree with TRBD2. With 0 bases clipped from V and 4 bases from J, the junction kept 3 bases outside the gene matches. The germline V gene encodes CDR1 MRHNA and CDR2 SNTAGT. The CDR3 is made up of 16 amino acids. As DNA, the CDR3 is TGTGCCAGCAGTGACTCTACTAGCGGGGGAGCAGATACGCAGTATTTT. It is translated as CASSDSTSGGADTQYF.

CDR3 coding DNA: TGTGCCAGCAGTGAAGCTTTTTCCACAGGGGAGGCTTTCTTT. Its protein product is CASSEAFSTGEAFF. The V call is TRBV2, the J call TRBJ1-1, with 7 bases fitting TRBD1. V shed 0 bases, J shed 11 bases, and the junction held 9 bases outside the gene matches. This CDR3 is 14 amino acids long. Germline V CDR1 and CDR2: SNHLY, FYNNEI.

The chain couples TRBV11-2 to TRBJ2-2; TRBD2 is a possible D gene (6 bases). CDR1 is SGHAT, CDR2 FQNNGV, per germline. V gave up 4 bases and J gave up 4 bases, with 10 bases separating them. The CDR3 contains 14 residues. The DNA for the CDR3 is TGTGCCAGCAGCTCTATAGCGGTCACCGGGGAGCTGTTTTTT. It translates to CASSSIAVTGELFF.

The chain employs TRBV9 and TRBJ2-5; 7 bases match TRBD1. V was pared by 3 bases and J by 3 bases, with 5 bases of the junction left unmatched. This CDR3 comprises 14 residues. Germline V gives CDR1 SGDLS, CDR2 YYNGEE. The CDR3 sequence: CASSATGAEETQYF. The CDR3 nucleotides are TGTGCCAGCAGCGCCACAGGGGCTGAAGAGACCCAGTACTTC.

This rearrangement joins TRBV5-6 to TRBJ2-7, with a possible D match to TRBD2 (5 bases). Trimming took 4 bases from V and 9 from J, leaving 17 bases between them. Germline CDR1 and CDR2: SGHDT and YYEEEE. This CDR3 region has 13 residues. For the CDR3, the DNA is TGTGCCAGCAGCCGGGGTAGACTCTATGGGCAGTACTTC. This encodes CASSRGRLYGQYF.

The genes are TRBV7-9 and TRBJ2-5; 15 positions match TRBD2. Unmatched junction bases numbered 5, after V lost 4 bases and J lost 2 bases. Germline V gene data show CDR1 as SEHNR and CDR2 as FQNEAQ (reference sequence). This CDR3 is built from 17 residues. CDR3 DNA: TGTGCCAGCAGCTCAACAGGGACTAGCGGGGGGCAAGAGACCCAGTACTTC. Translated, it gives CASSSTGTSGGQETQYF.

This chain links TRBV27 with TRBJ2-7, with TRBD1 as a possible D gene (5 bases). The CDR3 extends over 15 amino acids. Deletions cut 5 bases from V and 4 bases from J, with 18 bases between. CDR1 is MNHEY, CDR2 SMNVEV, per germline (reference sequence). The CDR3 DNA reads as TGTGCCAGCAGTGACCCAGGGCTACTCGGATACGAGCAGTACTTC. Amino acids: CASSDPGLLGYEQYF.

The V gene is TRBV28, the J gene TRBJ1-2, with 7 bases identical to TRBD1. With V trimmed by 5 bases and J by 2 bases, 2 bases remained unmatched. The CDR3 length is 13 residues. Germline CDR1 is MDHEN and CDR2 is SYDVKM. The CDR3 protein is CASSETGNYGYTF. Written as DNA, the CDR3 is TGTGCCAGCAGTGAGACAGGGAACTATGGCTACACCTTC.

The chain combines TRBV7-6 with TRBJ2-7; no definite D call. The CDR3 has 11 amino acids. Trimming shortened V by 5 bases and J by 4 bases, and 6 bases separated the two germline ends. CDR1 is SGHVS and CDR2 is FNYEAQ in the germline V gene. The CDR3 reads CASSIPYEQYF. The CDR3, as DNA: TGTGCCAGCAGCATCCCTTACGAGCAGTACTTC.

The chain carries TRBV6-1 and TRBJ1-3; possible D gene TRBD1, 5 bases. The CDR3 sequence is 16 residues long. Germline CDR1 and CDR2: MNHNS and SASEGT. The germline V and J ends were trimmed by 1 base and 0 bases, with 10 bases remaining between them. This CDR3 is CASSEGQLLSGNTIYF. The CDR3 region has the DNA TGTGCCAGCAGTGAAGGACAGCTTCTCTCTGGAAACACCATATATTTT.

CDR3 sequence: CASSLGPGRRGASDTQYF. CDR3 bases: TGTGCCAGCAGCTTAGGTCCAGGTCGGCGGGGGGCCTCAGATACGCAGTATTTT. The chain has TRBV13 and TRBJ2-3, with 8 bases matching TRBD2. J was trimmed by 4 bases and V by 0 bases; bases with no gene match: 12. CDR1 and CDR2 (germline): PRHDT, FYEKMQ (reference sequence). CDR3 length: 18 amino acids.

This sequence joins TRBV19 and TRBJ2-4; tentative D call: TRBD2 (6 bases). The CDR3 has 14 residues. Trimming removed 7 bases from V and 8 bases from J, with 18 bases in between. From germline, CDR1 is LNHDA and CDR2 SQIVND (reference sequence). CDR3 DNA: TGTGCCAGTAAAGGGGATTATAGGGAGGACATTCAGTACTTC. Protein product: CASKGDYREDIQYF.

The chain links TRBV5-1 to TRBJ2-5; 9 bases align to TRBD2. J lost 5 bases, V lost 2 bases, and 10 bases had no gene match. The CDR3 consists of 16 residues. Germline-derived CDR1 and CDR2 are SGHRS and YFSETQ. The CDR3 loop reads CASSLKMSGGPETQYF. CDR3 nucleotides: TGCGCCAGCAGCTTAAAAATGAGCGGGGGGCCGGAGACCCAGTACTTC.

The V call is TRBV5-6, the J call TRBJ1-2; D unclear. Per the germline V gene, CDR1 is SGHDT and CDR2 is YYEEEE. The CDR3 spans 15 residues. V lost 2 bases and J lost 1, with 12 bases in between. DNA for the CDR3: TGTGCCAGCAGCTTCGAGGTGATTGGTAACTATGGCTACACCTTC. Translation gives CASSFEVIGNYGYTF.